This T cell receptor beta chain was recorded in a study of tissue T cells after allogeneic stem cell transplantation. The time point was: mouse harvest day 7 after allogeneic transplant. Tail vein injection delivered 10^7 T-cell-depleted bone marrow cells and 10^6 splenic CD5+ T cells. B6 (H2b) cells into BALB/c (H2d) mice; tissues taken at day 7 or 14. Trimming took 0 bases from V and 5 from J, leaving 12 bases between them. The CDR3 is 15 residues long. Germline V lookup: CDR1 SNHLY, CDR2 FYNGKV (reference sequence). Assay used: immunoSEQ multiplex PCR; TCRdb lists only in-frame clones, some missing. The sample lists under 8,500 clones; approximately 55% were seen once. About this clone itself: Its antigen is still unknown. The genes are named according to mouse. The read falls 1 residue short of the CDR3 end, and the missing part is taken from the germline J gene.

Study conclusions and caveats: Few T cell clones were shared across patients, but motif clusters showed tissue-specific shared signatures. Within patients, tissue anatomy strongly shaped TCR repertoire composition.

The source of this sequence is a female BALB/c mouse given C57BL/6 T cells with graft-versus-host disease after an allogeneic hematopoietic cell transplant. The chain links TRBV3 to TRBJ2-4; maybe TRBD2 (6 bases). Specimen: gut tissue. CDR3 DNA (partial): TGTGCCAGCAGCTTAGCGCTCGGGGGGTCAAACACCTTGTAC. Translated: CASSLALGGSNTLY. The entire CDR3 sequence reads CASSLALGGSNTLYF.